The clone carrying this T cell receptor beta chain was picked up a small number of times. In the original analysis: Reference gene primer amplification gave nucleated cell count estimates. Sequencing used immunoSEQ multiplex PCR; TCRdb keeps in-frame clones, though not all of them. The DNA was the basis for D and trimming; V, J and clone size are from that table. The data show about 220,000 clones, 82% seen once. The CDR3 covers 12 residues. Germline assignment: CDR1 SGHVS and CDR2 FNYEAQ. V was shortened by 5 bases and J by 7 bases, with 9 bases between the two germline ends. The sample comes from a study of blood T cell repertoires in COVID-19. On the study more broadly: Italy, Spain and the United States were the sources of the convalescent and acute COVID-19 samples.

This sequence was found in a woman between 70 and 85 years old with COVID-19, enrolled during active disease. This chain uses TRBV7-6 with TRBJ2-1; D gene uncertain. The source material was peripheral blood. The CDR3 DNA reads TGTGCCAGCAGCCGGAGTTTAAATGAGCAGTTCTTC. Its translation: CASSRSLNEQFF.